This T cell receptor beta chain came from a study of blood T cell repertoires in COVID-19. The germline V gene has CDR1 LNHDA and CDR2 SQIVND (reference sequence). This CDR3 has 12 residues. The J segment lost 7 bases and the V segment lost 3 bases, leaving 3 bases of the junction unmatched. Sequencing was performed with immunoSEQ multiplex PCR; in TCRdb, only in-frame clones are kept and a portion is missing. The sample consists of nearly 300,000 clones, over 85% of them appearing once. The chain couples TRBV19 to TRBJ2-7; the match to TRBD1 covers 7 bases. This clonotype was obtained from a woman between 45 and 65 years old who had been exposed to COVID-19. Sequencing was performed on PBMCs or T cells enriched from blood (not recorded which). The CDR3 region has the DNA TGTGCCAGTAGTATTGGGGGACAGGAGCAGTACTTC. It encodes CASSIGGQEQYF.